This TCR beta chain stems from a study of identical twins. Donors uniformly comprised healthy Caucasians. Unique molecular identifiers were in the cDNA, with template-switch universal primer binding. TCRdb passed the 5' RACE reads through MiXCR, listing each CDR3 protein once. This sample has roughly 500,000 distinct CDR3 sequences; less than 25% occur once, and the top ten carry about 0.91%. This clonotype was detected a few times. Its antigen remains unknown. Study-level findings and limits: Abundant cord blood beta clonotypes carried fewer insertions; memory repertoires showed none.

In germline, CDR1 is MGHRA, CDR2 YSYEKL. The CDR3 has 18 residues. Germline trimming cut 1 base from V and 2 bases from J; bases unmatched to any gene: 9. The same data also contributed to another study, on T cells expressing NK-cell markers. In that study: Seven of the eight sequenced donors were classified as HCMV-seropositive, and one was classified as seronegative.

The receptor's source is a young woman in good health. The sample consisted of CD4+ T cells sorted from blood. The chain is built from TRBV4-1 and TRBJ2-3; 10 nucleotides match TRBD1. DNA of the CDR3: TGCGCCAGCAGCCAAGTCGGGACAGGGGCCCTTATCACAGATACGCAGTATTTT. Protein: CASSQVGTGALITDTQYF.